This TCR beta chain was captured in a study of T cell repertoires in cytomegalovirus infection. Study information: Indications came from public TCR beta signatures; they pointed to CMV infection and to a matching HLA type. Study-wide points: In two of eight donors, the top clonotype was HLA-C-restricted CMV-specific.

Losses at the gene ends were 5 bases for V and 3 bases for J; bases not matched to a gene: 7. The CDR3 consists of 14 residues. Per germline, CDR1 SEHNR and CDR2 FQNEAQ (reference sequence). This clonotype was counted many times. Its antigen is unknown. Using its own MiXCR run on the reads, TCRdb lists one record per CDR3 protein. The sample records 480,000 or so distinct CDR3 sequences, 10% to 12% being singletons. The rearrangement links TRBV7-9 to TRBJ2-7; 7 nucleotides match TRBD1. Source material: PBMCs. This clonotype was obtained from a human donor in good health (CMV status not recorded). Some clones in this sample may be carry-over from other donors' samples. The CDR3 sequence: CASSPRDSLYEQYF. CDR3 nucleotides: TGTGCCAGCAGCCCCCGGGACAGTCTCTACGAGCAGTACTTC.